The 8 T cell receptor beta chains given below trace back to one sample, sequenced in a study of Graves' ophthalmopathy and Graves' hyperthyroidism (dated by TCRdb to 2016 to 2019). Data came from an Illumina HiSeq 2000. For repertoire sequencing, the TCR beta CDR3 regions were amplified from RNA transcripts. HTBI primers and the Qiagen OneStep RT-PCR kit were used in a first-round RT-PCR, which was followed by a second-round multiplex PCR, size selection and purification. The raw public data were reprocessed by TCRdb itself: fastp quality trimming at Q25, MiXCR clonotype calling, in-frame beta chains only. Rows with one shared CDR3 protein collapse into an entry with the most common genes and DNA. Counted in this sample were 650,000 to 900,000 distinct CDR3 sequences; 35% to 50% of them appeared once. Of the sample, 44% is held by the ten largest clones. Sample: peripheral blood. The receptors here all came from an adult man with Graves' ophthalmopathy.

With regard to this clonotype: This may be a read error, as it is one base from a much larger clone. The chain joins TRBV7-2 to TRBJ1-2; 7 bases fit TRBD1. There are 17 residues in the CDR3. Per germline, CDR1 SGHTA and CDR2 FQGNSA. The CDR3: CANSLAGGATGNYGYTF. In DNA, the CDR3 is TGTGCCAACAGCTTAGCGGGTGGCGCGACAGGGAACTATGGCTACACCTTC.

This chain connects TRBV7-9 to TRBJ1-3, with a possible D match to TRBD1 (5 bases). The V end was cut by 5 bases, the J end by 0 bases, with 11 bases between. The length of the CDR3 is 15 residues. In germline, CDR1 is SEHNR, CDR2 FQNEAQ (reference sequence). CDR3 nucleotide sequence: TGTGCCAGCAGCCTTGGACAACCCTCTGGAAACACCATATATTTT. This sequence encodes CASSLGQPSGNTIYF.

The V gene is TRBV14, the J gene TRBJ2-3; D is possibly TRBD2 (6 bases). The CDR3 is 15 residues long. Trimming shortened V by 4 bases and J by 6 bases, and 17 bases separated the two germline ends. Germline V lookup: CDR1 SGHDN, CDR2 FVKESK. Written as DNA, the CDR3 is TGTGCCAGCAGCCGATCCTCCGGGAGCTTTGATACGCAGTATTTT. Translating gives CASSRSSGSFDTQYF.

This clonotype was observed at least ten times. This sequence joins TRBV7-3 and TRBJ2-5, with no clear D. Trimming shortened V by 5 bases and J by 5 bases, and 12 bases separated the two germline ends. CDR3 length: 13 amino acids. Germline assignment: CDR1 SGHTA and CDR2 FQGTGA. Here the CDR3 reads CASSPSRWETQYF. The CDR3 nucleotides are TGTGCCAGCAGCCCCTCCCGTTGGGAGACCCAGTACTTC.

The V and J genes are TRBV7-2 and TRBJ1-2, with D unclear. CDR1 and CDR2 (germline): SGHTA, FQGNSA. V was pared by 5 bases and J by 8 bases, with 18 bases between. There are 14 residues in the CDR3. Written as DNA, the CDR3 is TGTGCCAGCAGCCAAGCGGGCGTTGCCTCGGGCTACACCTTC. It translates to CASSQAGVASGYTF.

Comment on this clonotype: A much larger clone lies one base from this, so it may be a read error. The chain combines TRBV7-8 with TRBJ2-7; 12 nucleotides agree with TRBD2. Germline-derived CDR1 and CDR2 are SGHVS and FQNEAQ. V dropped 4 bases and J dropped 3; count of bases not matched to a gene: 7. There are 16 residues in the CDR3. The CDR3 bases are TGTGCCAGCAGCTCTCACCGACTAGCGGGAGACTACGAGCAGTACGTC. Translating it yields CASSSHRLAGDYEQYV.

The chain recombines TRBV19 with TRBJ2-5; D possibly uses TRBD1 or TRBD2 (5 bases each). The CDR3 is 14 amino acids. V lost 5 bases, J lost 0 bases, and 10 bases lay in between. Germline V gives CDR1 LNHDA, CDR2 SQIVND (reference sequence). The CDR3 DNA follows: TGTGCCAGTAGTCTCGGGGCCAACCAAGAGACCCAGTACTTC. It codes for CASSLGANQETQYF.

This clonotype came up a few times. The CDR3 loop reads CSAPGLAGGETQYF. CDR3 in DNA: TGCAGTGCCCCCGGATTAGCGGGAGGTGAGACCCAGTACTTC. J is TRBJ2-5 and V is TRBV20-1; 10 bases agree with TRBD2. The CDR3 totals 14 residues. V trimming: 6 bases; J trimming: 5 bases; junction bases outside the gene matches: 9. From germline, CDR1 is DFQATT and CDR2 SNEGSKA (reference sequence).